A single sample gave rise to the 13 T cell receptor beta chains below, sequenced in a study of OX40 agonist ivuxolimab in advanced cancers. Profiled with immunoSEQ multiplex PCR; TCRdb holds only in-frame clones, not every one. The sample lists approximately 53,000 clones; 90% to 95% were seen once. The sequencing used CD4+ or CD8+ T cells sorted from blood, collected in a trial of the OX40 agonist ivuxolimab. The receptors shown here come from an adult with an advanced solid tumor such as melanoma, head and neck, liver or kidney cancer.

Only one count was recorded for this clone. The chain carries TRBV4-3 and TRBJ2-7; 8 bases match TRBD1. J was trimmed by 7 bases and V by 6 bases; bases with no gene match: 11. Per germline, CDR1 LGHNA and CDR2 YSLEER. The CDR3 is 14 amino acids. The CDR3 nucleotides read TGCGCCAGCAGTTCCCTGACAGGGGCTTTGGAGCAGTACTTC. It translates to CASSSLTGALEQYF.

This chain joins TRBV5-4 and TRBJ2-7; 9 bases are a match to TRBD1. The V segment lost 6 bases and the J segment 1 base; nucleotides outside the gene matches: 8. This CDR3 spans 15 amino acids. In germline, CDR1 is SGHNT, CDR2 YYREEE (reference sequence). The DNA of the CDR3 is TGTGCCAGCAACTTATGGGACAGGGAATCCTACGAGCAGTACTTC. The encoded protein is CASNLWDRESYEQYF.

The chain uses TRBV28 and TRBJ2-2; 13 nucleotides line up with TRBD2. J gave up 5 bases and V 5 bases, and 5 bases lay outside the gene matches. Germline V CDR1 and CDR2: MDHEN, SYDVKM. The CDR3 runs 16 residues. The CDR3 is CASSLRTSGRTGELFF. The CDR3 region has the DNA TGTGCCAGCAGTCTCAGGACTAGCGGGAGAACCGGGGAGCTGTTTTTT.

This chain connects TRBV19 to TRBJ2-1, with D possibly being TRBD2 (6 bases). Germline CDR1 is LNHDA and CDR2 is SQIVND (reference sequence). Trimming took 3 bases from V and 5 from J, leaving 8 bases between them. This CDR3 is built from 13 residues. The CDR3 DNA follows: TGTGCCAGTAGTATCGGAGGGGACAATGAGCAGTTCTTC. Amino acid sequence: CASSIGGDNEQFF.

This clone was seen only once. The genes are TRBV7-8 and TRBJ2-1; D may be TRBD1 (5 bases). This CDR3 region has 16 residues. V lost 5 bases and J 5 bases, leaving 19 bases between the germline ends. CDR1 and CDR2 (germline): SGHVS, FQNEAQ. The CDR3 DNA reads as TGTGCCAGCAGCACACTCCAGGGTGAAAGGGACAATGAGCAGTTCTTC. As protein: CASSTLQGERDNEQFF.

The rearrangement uses TRBV2 and TRBJ2-4; D is unresolved. Deletions cut 6 bases from V and 7 bases from J, with 16 bases between. Germline V gene data show CDR1 as SNHLY and CDR2 as FYNNEI. The CDR3 runs 14 residues. The CDR3 DNA sequence: TGTGCCAGCAGCCTGGTAGGGTCACATAACATTCAGTACTTC. Translated: CASSLVGSHNIQYF.

The chain's CDR3 is CASSSTYEQYF. CDR3 nucleotides: TGTGCCAGCAGTTCCACCTACGAGCAGTACTTC. V and J are TRBV27 and TRBJ2-7; D is undetermined. V lost 4 bases and J 2 bases, leaving 3 bases between the germline ends. The CDR3 totals 11 residues. Germline CDR1 MNHEY, CDR2 SMNVEV (reference sequence).

The gene calls are TRBV9 and TRBJ2-3; D unclear. There are 15 residues in the CDR3. CDR1 SGDLS and CDR2 YYNGEE come from the germline V gene. V was clipped by 4 bases and J by 6 bases, with 18 bases between them. In nucleotides, the CDR3 is TGTGCCAGCAGCAGTTTGGGCTCTTCCGCTGATACGCAGTATTTT. Translation: CASSSLGSSADTQYF.

V usage is TRBV2 and J usage is TRBJ2-1, with 10 bases that match TRBD2. Looked up from germline, CDR1 is SNHLY and CDR2 is FYNNEI. The V segment lost 4 bases and the J segment 8 bases; nucleotides outside the gene matches: 14. This CDR3 has 17 amino acids. The DNA of the CDR3 is TGTGCCAGCAGTGGTGAATATAGCGGGAGGAGCGTGTATGAGCAGTTCTTC. Translating it yields CASSGEYSGRSVYEQFF. Using reference TRBV2 and TRBJ2-1 for the parts outside the CDR3, the full variable domain is EPEVTQTPSHQVTQMGQEVILRCVPISNHLYFYWYRQILGQKVEFLVSFYNNEISEKSEIFDDQFSVERPDGSNFTLKIRSTKLEDSAMYFCASSGEYSGRSVYEQFFGPGTRLTVL.

The chain uses TRBV4-1 and TRBJ2-7, with no clear D. The germline gives CDR1 MGHRA, CDR2 YSYEKL. This CDR3 has 13 amino acids. Trimming removed 1 base at V and 3 bases at J, with 7 bases between. The CDR3 DNA reads as TGCGCCAGCAGCCAAGGGCGGAACTACGAGCAGTACTTC. Translation: CASSQGRNYEQYF.

This chain connects TRBV5-1 to TRBJ1-1; D is possibly TRBD1 (5 bases). The CDR3 runs 14 residues. Germline-derived CDR1 and CDR2 are SGHRS and YFSETQ. Trimming cost V 7 bases and J 1 base, with 14 bases left between them. The DNA of the CDR3 is TGCGCCAGCCGGGATCTGGGGGAGAACACTGAAGCTTTCTTT. As protein: CASRDLGENTEAFF.

This clone was seen only once. CDR3 in amino acids: CASTQPRGWPQLDIQYF. In DNA form, the CDR3 reads TGTGCCAGCACCCAACCACGGGGTTGGCCCCAGCTTGACATTCAGTACTTC. The V call is TRBV7-2, the J call TRBJ2-4; maybe TRBD2 (5 bases). V lost 7 bases, J lost 8 bases, and 27 bases lay in between. The CDR3 extends over 17 amino acids. The germline V gene has CDR1 SGHTA and CDR2 FQGNSA.

The rearrangement joins TRBV10-2 to TRBJ2-7; unclear D gene. Germline V gene data show CDR1 as WSHSY and CDR2 as SAAADI. This CDR3 is 13 amino acids long. Trimming took 2 bases from V and 1 from J, leaving 6 bases between them. CDR3: CASSEGGSYEQYF. In DNA, the CDR3 is TGCGCCAGCAGTGAGGGCGGATCCTACGAGCAGTACTTC.